The source of this TCR beta chain is a study of metastatic and nonmetastatic thyroid tumors (dated by TCRdb to the early 2020s). Describing the broader study: Repertoires from peripheral blood and from tumor or nodule tissue samples of malignant and benign thyroid patients were compared. Here is what the overall study found, with its caveats: In both blood and tumor samples, malignant tumors were reported to have significantly higher TCR beta diversity than benign nodules.

This clone appeared many times. What this receptor recognizes is not known. The record has no base qualities; no much larger clone is one base away. The sample has other DNA sequences that encode this CDR3 too. V is clipped by 5 bases and J by 9 bases, and the sequence between their germline boundaries is 12 bases long. CDR1 and CDR2, per the germline V gene (reference sequence), are SGHAT and FQDESV. Inclusive of the bounding cysteine and phenylalanine, the CDR3 is 12 residues long. Of the read, only the CDR3 DNA is kept; its 36 bases are in frame from base 1. Before undergoing thyroid surgery, none of the patients had been given any kind of treatment. The study retrospectively analysed patient clinical samples collected from the early 2010s to the late 2010s using T-cell receptor beta sequencing. Library preparation employed PCR. The listed sequencing device is Illumina HiSeq 4000. High-throughput sequencing was used to profile the TCR beta-chain CDR3 region of every patient. As for how the authors treated the data: A classifier to discriminate distant-metastatic papillary thyroid cancer patients was built from CDR3 differences across clinicopathological groups. To measure repertoire diversity the researchers used the Shannon index, while the Morisita-Horn index served to gauge how similar the tumor and blood repertoires were. TCRdb trimmed the raw reads at Q25, called clones with MiXCR and kept productive beta chains. Clone size and V and J calls follow TCRdb, not the original study. The sample table holds roughly 24,000 clones, of which 20% to 25% were seen once. The ten largest clonotypes hold 10% to 15% of the sample.

The TCR sequence derives from a male donor with papillary thyroid cancer or a benign thyroid nodule (not recorded which). Some clones in this sample may be carry-over from other donors' samples. The rearranged chain carries TRBV11-1 and TRBJ2-3; the D gene cannot be named for sure. Sequencing input: blood. The CDR3 reads CASSIDKITQYF. The DNA reads as follows: TGTGCCAGCAGCATTGACAAAATCACGCAGTATTTT.